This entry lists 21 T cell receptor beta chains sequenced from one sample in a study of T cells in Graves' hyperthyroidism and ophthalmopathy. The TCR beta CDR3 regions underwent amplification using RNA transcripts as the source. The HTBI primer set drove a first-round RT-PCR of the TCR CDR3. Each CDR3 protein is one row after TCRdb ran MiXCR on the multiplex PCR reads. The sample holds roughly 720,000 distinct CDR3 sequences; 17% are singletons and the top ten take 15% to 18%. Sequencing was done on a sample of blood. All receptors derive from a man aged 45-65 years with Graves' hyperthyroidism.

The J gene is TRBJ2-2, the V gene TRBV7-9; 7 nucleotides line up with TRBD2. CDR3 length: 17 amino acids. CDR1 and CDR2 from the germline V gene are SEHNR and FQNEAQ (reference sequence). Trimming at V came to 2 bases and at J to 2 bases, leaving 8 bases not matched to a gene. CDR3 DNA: TGTGCCAGCAGCTTACCCCAGAGCGGGATTAACACCGGGGAGCTGTTTTTT. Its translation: CASSLPQSGINTGELFF.

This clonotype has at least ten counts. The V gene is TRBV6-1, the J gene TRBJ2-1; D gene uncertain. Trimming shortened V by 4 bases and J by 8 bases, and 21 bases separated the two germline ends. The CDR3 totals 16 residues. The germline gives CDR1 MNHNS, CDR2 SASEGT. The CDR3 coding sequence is TGTGCCAGCAGTGCCTCAAACTTAGATGGTAAGGATGAGCAGTTCTTC. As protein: CASSASNLDGKDEQFF.

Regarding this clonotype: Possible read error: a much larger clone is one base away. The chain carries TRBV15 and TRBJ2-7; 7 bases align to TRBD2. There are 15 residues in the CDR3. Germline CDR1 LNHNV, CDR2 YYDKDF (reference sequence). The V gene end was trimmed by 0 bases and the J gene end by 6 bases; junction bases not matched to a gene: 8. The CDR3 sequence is CATSRERGLFREQYF. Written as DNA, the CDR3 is TGTGCCACCAGCAGAGAACGGGGACTATTCCGCGAGCAGTACTTC.

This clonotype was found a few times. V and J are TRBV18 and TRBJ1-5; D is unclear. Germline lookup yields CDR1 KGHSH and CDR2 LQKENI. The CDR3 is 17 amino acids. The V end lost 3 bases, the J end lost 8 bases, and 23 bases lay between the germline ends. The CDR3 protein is CASSPDPGGLPFEPQHF. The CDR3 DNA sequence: TGTGCCAGCTCACCTGACCCCGGTGGGTTACCTTTTGAGCCCCAGCATTTT.

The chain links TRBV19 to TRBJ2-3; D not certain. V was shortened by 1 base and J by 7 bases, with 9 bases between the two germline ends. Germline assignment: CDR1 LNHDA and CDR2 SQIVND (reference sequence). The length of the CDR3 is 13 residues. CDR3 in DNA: TGTGCCAGTAGTATAGTGTACAGCCATACGCAGTATTTT. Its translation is CASSIVYSHTQYF.

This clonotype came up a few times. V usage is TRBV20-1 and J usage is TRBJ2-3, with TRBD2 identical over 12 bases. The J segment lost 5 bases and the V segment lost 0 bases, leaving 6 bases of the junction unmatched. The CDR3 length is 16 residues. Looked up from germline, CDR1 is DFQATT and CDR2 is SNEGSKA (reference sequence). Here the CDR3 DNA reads TGCAGTGCTAGAGATCCTAGCGGGAGGGGGGGAGATACGCAGTATTTT. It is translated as CSARDPSGRGGDTQYF.

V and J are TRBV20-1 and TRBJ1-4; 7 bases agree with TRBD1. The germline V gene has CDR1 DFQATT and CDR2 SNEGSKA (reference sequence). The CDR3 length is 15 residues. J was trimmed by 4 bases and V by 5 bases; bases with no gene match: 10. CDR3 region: CSAHPRDSLNEKLFF. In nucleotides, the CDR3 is TGCAGTGCTCACCCCCGGGACAGTCTTAATGAAAAACTGTTTTTT.

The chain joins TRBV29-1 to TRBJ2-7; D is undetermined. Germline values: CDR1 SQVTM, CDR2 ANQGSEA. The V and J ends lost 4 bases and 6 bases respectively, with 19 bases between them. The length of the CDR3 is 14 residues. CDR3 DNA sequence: TGCAGCGTTGGACTCAGACTCTCGGCCCGCGAGCAGTACTTC. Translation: CSVGLRLSAREQYF.

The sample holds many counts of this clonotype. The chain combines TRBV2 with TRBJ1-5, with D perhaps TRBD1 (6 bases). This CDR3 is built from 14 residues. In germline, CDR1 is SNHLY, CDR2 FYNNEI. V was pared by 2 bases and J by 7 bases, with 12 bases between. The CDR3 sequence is CASSENTGYQPQHF. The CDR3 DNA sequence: TGTGCCAGCAGTGAAAATACAGGGTACCAGCCCCAGCATTTT.

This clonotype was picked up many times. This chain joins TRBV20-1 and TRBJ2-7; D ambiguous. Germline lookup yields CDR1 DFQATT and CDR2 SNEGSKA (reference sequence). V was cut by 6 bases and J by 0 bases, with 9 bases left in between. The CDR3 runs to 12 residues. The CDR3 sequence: CSARRSSYEQYF. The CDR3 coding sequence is TGCAGTGCAAGAAGGAGCTCCTACGAGCAGTACTTC.

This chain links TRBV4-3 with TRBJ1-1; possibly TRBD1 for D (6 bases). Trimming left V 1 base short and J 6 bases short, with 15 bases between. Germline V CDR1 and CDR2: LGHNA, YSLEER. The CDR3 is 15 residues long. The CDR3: CASSQGGRGNPEAFF. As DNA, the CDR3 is TGCGCCAGCAGCCAAGGTGGCAGGGGTAACCCTGAAGCTTTCTTT.

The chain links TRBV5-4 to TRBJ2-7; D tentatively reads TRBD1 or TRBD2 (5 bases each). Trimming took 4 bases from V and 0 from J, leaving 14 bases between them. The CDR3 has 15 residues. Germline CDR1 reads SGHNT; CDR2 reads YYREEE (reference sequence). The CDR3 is CASSPRDHLSYEQYF. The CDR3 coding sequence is TGTGCCAGCAGCCCCCGGGACCACCTCTCCTACGAGCAGTACTTC.

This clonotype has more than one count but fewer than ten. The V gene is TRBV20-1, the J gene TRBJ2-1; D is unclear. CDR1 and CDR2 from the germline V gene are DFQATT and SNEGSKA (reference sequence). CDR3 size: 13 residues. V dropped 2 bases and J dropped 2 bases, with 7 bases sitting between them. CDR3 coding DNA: TGCAGTGCTAGACCAGCAGCCTACAATGAGCAGTTCTTC. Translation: CSARPAAYNEQFF.

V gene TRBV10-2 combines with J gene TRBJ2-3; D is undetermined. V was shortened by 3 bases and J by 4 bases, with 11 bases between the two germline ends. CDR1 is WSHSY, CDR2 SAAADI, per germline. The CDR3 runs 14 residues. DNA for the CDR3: TGCGCCAGCAGTGACTTTGAGCGTGCAGATACGCAGTATTTT. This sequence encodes CASSDFERADTQYF.

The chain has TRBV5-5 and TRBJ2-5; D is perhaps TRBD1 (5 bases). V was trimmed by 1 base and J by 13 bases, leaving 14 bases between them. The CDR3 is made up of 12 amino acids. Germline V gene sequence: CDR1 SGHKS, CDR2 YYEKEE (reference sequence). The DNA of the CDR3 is TGTGCCAGCAGCTTGAGGGGATGGGCGGCGTACTTC. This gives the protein CASSLRGWAAYF.

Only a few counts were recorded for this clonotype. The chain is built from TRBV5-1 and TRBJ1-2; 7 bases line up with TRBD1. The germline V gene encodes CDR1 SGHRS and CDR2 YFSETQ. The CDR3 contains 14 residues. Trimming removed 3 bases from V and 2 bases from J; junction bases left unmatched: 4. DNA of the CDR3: TGCGCCAGCAGCTCAGGAGGGGGCAACTATGGCTACACCTTC. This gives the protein CASSSGGGNYGYTF.

The DNA of the CDR3 is TGTGCCAGCATGGACCGACGTATGAACACTGAAGCTTTCTTT. Residues: CASMDRRMNTEAFF. This rearrangement joins TRBV6-1 to TRBJ1-1; D not certain. CDR1 MNHNS and CDR2 SASEGT come from the germline V gene. V gave up 7 bases and J gave up 0 bases, with 12 bases separating them. The CDR3 spans 14 residues.

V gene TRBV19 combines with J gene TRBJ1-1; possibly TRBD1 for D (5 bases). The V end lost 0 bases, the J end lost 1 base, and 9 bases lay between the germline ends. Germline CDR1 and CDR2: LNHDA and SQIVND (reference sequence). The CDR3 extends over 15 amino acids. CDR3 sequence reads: CASSIEAGRNTEAFF. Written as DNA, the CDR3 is TGTGCCAGTAGTATAGAGGCGGGGCGGAACACTGAAGCTTTCTTT.

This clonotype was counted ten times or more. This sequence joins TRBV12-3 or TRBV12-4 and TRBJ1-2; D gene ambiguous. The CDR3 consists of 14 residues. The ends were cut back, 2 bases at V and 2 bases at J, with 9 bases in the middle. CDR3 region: CASSLQDVNYGYTF. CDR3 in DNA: TGTGCCAGCAGTTTACAGGACGTAAACTATGGCTACACCTTC.

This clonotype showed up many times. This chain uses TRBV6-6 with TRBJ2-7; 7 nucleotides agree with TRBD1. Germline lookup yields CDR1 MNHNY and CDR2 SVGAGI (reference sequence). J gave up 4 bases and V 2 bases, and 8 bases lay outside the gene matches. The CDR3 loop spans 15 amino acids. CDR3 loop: CASSYTRGLGYEQYF. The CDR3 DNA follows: TGTGCCAGCAGTTACACGAGGGGGCTAGGATACGAGCAGTACTTC.

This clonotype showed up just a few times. The CDR3 bases are TGTGCCAGCAGCCCTGACAGGACCCCCTACGAGCAGTACTTC. Its translation is CASSPDRTPYEQYF. This chain uses TRBV7-9 with TRBJ2-7; TRBD1 might be the D (6 bases). From germline, CDR1 is SEHNR and CDR2 FQNEAQ (reference sequence). The CDR3 totals 14 residues. Deletions cut 5 bases from V and 2 bases from J, with 13 bases between.